The 6 T cell receptor beta chains below were found in one sample sequenced in a study of CD8+ T cells in alopecia areata. Sequencing used cDNA as its template, made by extracting RNA and reverse transcribing it. Sequencing was performed with immunoSEQ multiplex PCR; in TCRdb, only in-frame clones are kept and a portion is missing. This sample carries roughly 120,000 clones, around two fifths of them seen once, and the ten largest clones take over 3%. Material: CD4+ T cells sorted from blood. These receptor sequences come from a human donor with alopecia areata.

This clone was seen only a few times. V and J are TRBV4-1 and TRBJ2-7, with 14 bases lining up with TRBD2. The CDR3 loop spans 16 amino acids. J was trimmed by 4 bases and V by 3 bases; bases with no gene match: 5. The germline V gene encodes CDR1 MGHRA and CDR2 YSYEKL. The DNA for the CDR3 is TGCGCCAGCAGCCACGGGACTAGCGGGGGTCTGTACGAGCAGTACTTC. Translating it yields CASSHGTSGGLYEQYF.

The V call is TRBV5-1, the J call TRBJ2-1, with no clear D. The CDR3 is 13 residues long. V lost 0 bases and J lost 5, with 6 bases in between. Germline CDR1 SGHRS, CDR2 YFSETQ. CDR3 nucleotide sequence: TGCGCCAGCAGCTTGGACACGAACAATGAGCAGTTCTTC. Amino acids: CASSLDTNNEQFF.

This clone occurred a few times. This rearrangement joins TRBV2 to TRBJ2-1, with D perhaps being TRBD1 or TRBD2 (5 bases each). CDR1 is SNHLY, CDR2 FYNNEI, per germline. The germline V and J ends were trimmed by 3 bases and 6 bases, with 9 bases remaining between them. The CDR3 consists of 13 residues. The chain's CDR3 is CASSDWGSNEQFF. CDR3 nucleotide sequence: TGTGCCAGCAGTGACTGGGGGAGCAATGAGCAGTTCTTC.

The chain recombines TRBV29-1 with TRBJ2-5; 7 bases are a match to TRBD2. Per germline, CDR1 SQVTM and CDR2 ANQGSEA. This CDR3 contains 13 residues. The J segment lost 5 bases and the V segment lost 6 bases, leaving 9 bases of the junction unmatched. CDR3 nucleotide sequence: TGCAGCGTGCGGGGGTTTGGCGGGGAGACCCAGTACTTC. This translates into CSVRGFGGETQYF.

V usage is TRBV30 and J usage is TRBJ2-3; 7 bases fit TRBD2. This CDR3 contains 13 residues. Trimming at V came to 4 bases and at J to 0 bases, leaving 1 base not matched to a gene. Germline values: CDR1 GTSNPN, CDR2 SVGIG (reference sequence). The CDR3 loop is CAWTSGSTDTQYF. In nucleotides, the CDR3 is TGTGCCTGGACTAGCGGTAGCACAGATACGCAGTATTTT. Filled out from reference TRBV30 and TRBJ2-3, the complete variable domain reads SQTIHQWPATLVQPVGSPLSLECTVEGTSNPNLYWYRQAAGRGLQLLFYSVGIGQISSEVPQNLSASRPQDRQFILSSKKLLLSDSGFYLCAWTSGSTDTQYFGPGTRLTVL.

This clone was seen just once. The rearrangement joins TRBV5-1 to TRBJ2-3; no reliable D call. The V end was cut by 5 bases, the J end by 1 base, with 8 bases between. The CDR3 contains 13 residues. Germline V gives CDR1 SGHRS, CDR2 YFSETQ. CDR3: CASSVKGTDTQYF. CDR3 DNA sequence: TGCGCCAGCAGTGTAAAGGGCACAGATACGCAGTATTTT.